This T cell receptor (beta chain) was recorded in a study of blood T cell repertoires in COVID-19. Overall study context: PBMCs, B-cell-depleted T cells, or T cells were the source of the cDNA or gDNA that made up the material.

Libraries were prepared by immunoSEQ multiplex PCR; TCRdb keeps only in-frame clonotypes and omits some of them. The sample contains 130,000 or so clones, roughly 79% of which appear only once. This CDR3 is built from 15 residues. The junction had 7 bases not matched to a gene; V was cut back by 6 bases and J by 7 bases. Per germline, CDR1 LNHNV and CDR2 YYDKDF (reference sequence). This clone was seen a handful of times. The clonotype comes from a human donor in a cohort sampled during active COVID-19. What was sequenced was peripheral blood. The rearrangement joins TRBV15 to TRBJ2-1; TRBD2 matches 12 bases. In DNA, the CDR3 is TGTGCCACCAGTATCCGGACTAGCGGGAATAATGAGCAGTTCTTC. The encoded protein is CATSIRTSGNNEQFF.